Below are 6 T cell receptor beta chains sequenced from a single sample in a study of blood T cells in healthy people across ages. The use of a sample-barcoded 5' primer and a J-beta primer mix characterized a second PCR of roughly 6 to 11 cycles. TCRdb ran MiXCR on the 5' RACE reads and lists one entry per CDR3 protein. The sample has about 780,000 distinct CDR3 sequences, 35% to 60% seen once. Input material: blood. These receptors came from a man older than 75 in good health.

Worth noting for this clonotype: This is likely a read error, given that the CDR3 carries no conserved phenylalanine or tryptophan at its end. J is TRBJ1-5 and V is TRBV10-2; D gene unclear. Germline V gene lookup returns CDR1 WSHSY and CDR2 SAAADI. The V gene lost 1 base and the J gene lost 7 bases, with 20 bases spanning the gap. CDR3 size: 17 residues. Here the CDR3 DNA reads TGCGCCAGCAGTGAGTGGGCGGCGAGACCAGTCGGGCAGCCCCAGCATCTT. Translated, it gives CASSEWAARPVGQPQHL.

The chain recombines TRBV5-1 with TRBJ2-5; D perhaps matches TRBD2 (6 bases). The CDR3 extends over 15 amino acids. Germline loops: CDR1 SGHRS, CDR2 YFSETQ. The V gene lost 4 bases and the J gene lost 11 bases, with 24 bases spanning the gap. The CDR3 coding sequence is TGCGCCAGCAGCGGCATGGCGGGGAACTACAATGAGCAGTACTTC. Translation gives CASSGMAGNYNEQYF. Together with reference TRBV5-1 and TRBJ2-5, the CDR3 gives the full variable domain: KAGVTQTPRYLIKTRGQQVTLSCSPISGHRSVSWYQQTPGQGLQFLFEYFSETQRNKGNFPGRFSGRQFSNSRSEMNVSTLELGDSALYLCASSGMAGNYNEQYFGPGTRLLVL.

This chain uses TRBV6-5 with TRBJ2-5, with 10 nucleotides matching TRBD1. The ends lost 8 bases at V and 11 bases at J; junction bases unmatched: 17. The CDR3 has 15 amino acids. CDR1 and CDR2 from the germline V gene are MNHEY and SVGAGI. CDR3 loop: CASAPPGQGYNEQYF. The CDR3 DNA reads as TGTGCCAGCGCTCCCCCGGGACAGGGGTACAATGAGCAGTACTTC.

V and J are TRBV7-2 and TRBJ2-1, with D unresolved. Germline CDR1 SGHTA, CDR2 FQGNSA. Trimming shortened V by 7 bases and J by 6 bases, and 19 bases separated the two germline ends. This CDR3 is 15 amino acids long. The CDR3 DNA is TGTGCCAGCACCGGAAAGCCGCTCACCCTCAATGAGCAGTTCTTC. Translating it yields CASTGKPLTLNEQFF.

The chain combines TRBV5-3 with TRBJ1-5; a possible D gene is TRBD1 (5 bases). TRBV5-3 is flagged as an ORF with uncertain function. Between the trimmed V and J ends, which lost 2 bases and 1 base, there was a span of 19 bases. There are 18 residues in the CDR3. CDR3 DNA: TGTGCCAGAAGCTTCTACGGCAGGGTCCCCTTGAGCAATCAGCCCCAGCATTTT. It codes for CARSFYGRVPLSNQPQHF.

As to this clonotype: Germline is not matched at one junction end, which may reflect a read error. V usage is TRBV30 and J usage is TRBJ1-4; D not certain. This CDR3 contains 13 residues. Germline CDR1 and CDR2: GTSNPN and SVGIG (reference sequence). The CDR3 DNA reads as TGTGCCTGGAGTCGACCAACTAATGAAGAACTGTTTTTT. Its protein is CAWSRPTNEELFF.